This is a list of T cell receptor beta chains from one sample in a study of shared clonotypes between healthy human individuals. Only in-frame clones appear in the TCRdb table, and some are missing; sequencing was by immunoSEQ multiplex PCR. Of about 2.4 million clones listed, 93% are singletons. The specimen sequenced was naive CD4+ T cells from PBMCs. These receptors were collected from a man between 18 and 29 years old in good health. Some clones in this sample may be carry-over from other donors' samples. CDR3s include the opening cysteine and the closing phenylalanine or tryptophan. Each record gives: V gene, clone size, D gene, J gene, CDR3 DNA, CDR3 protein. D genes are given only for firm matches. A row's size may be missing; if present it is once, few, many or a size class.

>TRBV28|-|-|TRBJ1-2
TGTGCCAGCAGTTTAGGGGAAACCTATGGCTACACCTTC
CASSLGETYGYTF
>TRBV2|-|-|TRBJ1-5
TGTGCCAGCGACCGGGACCAAAATCAGCCCCAGCATTTT
CASDRDQNQPQHF
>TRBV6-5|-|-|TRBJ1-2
TGTGCCAGCAGTTACAGGGGAGAGAGCTATGGCTACACCTTC
CASSYRGESYGYTF
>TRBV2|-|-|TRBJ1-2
TGTGCCAGCAGTGAAGCTGGCGGCGAGGATGGCTACACCTTC
CASSEAGGEDGYTF
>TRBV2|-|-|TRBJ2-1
TGTGCCAGCCTGAAAGAGGAGGTGATGCTGAATGAGCAGTTCTTC
CASLKEEVMLNEQFF
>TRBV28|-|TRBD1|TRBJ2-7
TGTGCCAGCAGTTTCCCGGGACAGATCTCCTACGAGCAGTACTTC
CASSFPGQISYEQYF
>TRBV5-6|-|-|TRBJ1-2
TGTGCCAGCAGCGCCGCGGGGGGTCCTGATGGCTACACCTTC
CASSAAGGPDGYTF
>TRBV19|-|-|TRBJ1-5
TGTGCCAGTAGTATAGATGGGCCTCAGGCGCGACAGCCCCAGCATTTT
CASSIDGPQARQPQHF
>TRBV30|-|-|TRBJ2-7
TGTGCCTGGAGTTCCTCGGGGTACGAGCAGTACTTC
CAWSSSGYEQYF
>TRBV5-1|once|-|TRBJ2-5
TGCGCCAGCAGCTTGGGAATACAAGAGACCCAGTACTTC
CASSLGIQETQYF
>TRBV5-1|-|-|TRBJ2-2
TGCGCCAGCAGCCAGGGACACTCGAACACCGGGGAGCTGTTTTTT
CASSQGHSNTGELFF
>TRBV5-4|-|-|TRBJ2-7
TGTGCCAGCAGCTTGAGCGGGTTAGAGTACGAGCAGTACTTC
CASSLSGLEYEQYF
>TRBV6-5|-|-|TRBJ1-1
TGTGCCAGCAGCCTGGATTTTTACACTGAAGCTTTCTTT
CASSLDFYTEAFF
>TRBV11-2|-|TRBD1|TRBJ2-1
TGTGCCAGTGGACAGGGGGCGTACAATGAGCAGTTCTTC
CASGQGAYNEQFF
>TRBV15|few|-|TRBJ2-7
TGTGCCACCAGCAGAGATATGGTGGGGGCCTACGAGCAGTACTTC
CATSRDMVGAYEQYF
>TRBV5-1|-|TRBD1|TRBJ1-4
TGCGCCAGCAGCCCGGGGACAGTCGGCGAAAAACTGTTTTTT
CASSPGTVGEKLFF
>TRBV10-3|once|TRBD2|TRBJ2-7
TGTGCCATCAGCCAGAGTAGTGGGCGGGAGGCCTCCGGGGAGCAGTACTTC
CAISQSSGREASGEQYF
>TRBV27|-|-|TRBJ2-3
TGTGCCAGCAGTTTATTCCGGGAATCAGATACGCAGTATTTT
CASSLFRESDTQYF
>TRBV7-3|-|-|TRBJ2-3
TGTGCCAGCAGCCAGGACGCAGATACGCAGTATTTT
CASSQDADTQYF
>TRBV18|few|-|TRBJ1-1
TGTGCCAGCTCCCGGGAGGGGACGCAAGCTTTCTTT
CASSREGTQAFF
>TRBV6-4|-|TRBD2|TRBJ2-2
TGTGCCAGCAGTGCCCTAGCGGGGTTCACCGGGGAGCTGTTTTTT
CASSALAGFTGELFF
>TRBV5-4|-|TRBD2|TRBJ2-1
TGTGCCAGCAGCTGGGGACTAGCGAGCGATGAGCAGTTCTTC
CASSWGLASDEQFF
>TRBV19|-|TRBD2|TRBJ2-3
TGTGCCAGTAGTATAGGGCTAGCGGGCACAGATACGCAGTATTTT
CASSIGLAGTDTQYF
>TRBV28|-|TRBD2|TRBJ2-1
TGTGCCAGCAGACTTCTCGGGAGGTCATTCGGGGTCTTC
CASRLLGRSFGVF
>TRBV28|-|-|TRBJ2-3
TGTGCCAGCAGCCCGTCGGGGGCGGTTGTAGATACGCAGTATTTT
CASSPSGAVVDTQYF
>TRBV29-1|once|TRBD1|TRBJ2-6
TGCAGCGGACGTCCCGGGACAGGGAATGGGGCCAACGTCCTGACTTTC
CSGRPGTGNGANVLTF
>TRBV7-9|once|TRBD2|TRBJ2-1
TGTGCCAGCAGCCCTCCCCTTAGCGGGAGATTCGCCTACAATGAGCAGTTCTTC
CASSPPLSGRFAYNEQFF
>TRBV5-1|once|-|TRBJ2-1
TGCGCCAGCAGCCCAATAGCGGATAGCTCCTACAATGAGCAGTTCTTC
CASSPIADSSYNEQFF
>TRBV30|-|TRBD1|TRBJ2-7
TGTGCCTGGACCGGATACCCGGGACAGGCGTTTTCTGAGCAGTACTTC
CAWTGYPGQAFSEQYF
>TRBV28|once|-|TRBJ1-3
TGTGCCAGCTACCTGTTCTCTGGAAACACCATATATTTT
CASYLFSGNTIYF
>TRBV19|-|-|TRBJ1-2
TGTGCCAGTAGTACGACAGGAGATGCGCTCCCCTATGGCTACACCTTC
CASSTTGDALPYGYTF
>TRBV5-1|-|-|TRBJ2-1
TGCGCCAGCAGCTCCAGGACAGACCTTTCCTACAATGAGCAGTTCTTC
CASSSRTDLSYNEQFF
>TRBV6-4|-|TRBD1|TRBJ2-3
TGTGCCAGCAGTCCCGCAGGGGGATACACAGATACGCAGTATTTT
CASSPAGGYTDTQYF
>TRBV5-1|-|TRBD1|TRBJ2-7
TGCGCCAGCAGCTTGGGAGGGGGCGACGAGCAGTACTTC
CASSLGGGDEQYF
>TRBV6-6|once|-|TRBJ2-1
TGTGCCAGCAGTTACGACAGCAGCTCCTACAATGAGCAGTTCTTC
CASSYDSSSYNEQFF
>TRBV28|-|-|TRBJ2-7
TGTGCCAGCAGTTTAACCGACGGATTCTACGAGCAGTACTTC
CASSLTDGFYEQYF
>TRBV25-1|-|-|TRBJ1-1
TGTGCCAGCAGTGAACCAGGGGCCCTGGGCACTGAAGCTTTCTTT
CASSEPGALGTEAFF
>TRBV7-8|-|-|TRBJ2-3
TGTGCCAGCACGGTGGAAGATACGCAGTATTTT
CASTVEDTQYF
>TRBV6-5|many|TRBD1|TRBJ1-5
TGTGCCAGCAGGGGGACAGGGGATAGCAATCAGCCCCAGCATTTT
CASRGTGDSNQPQHF
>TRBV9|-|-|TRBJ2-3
TGTGCCAGCAGCGTAGGCACAGCAGAGACGCAGTATTTT
CASSVGTAETQYF
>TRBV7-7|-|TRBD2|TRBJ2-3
TGTGCCAGCAGCTTAACATGTTGGCGGGAGGCCGAAGGAGATACGCAGTATTTT
CASSLTCWREAEGDTQYF
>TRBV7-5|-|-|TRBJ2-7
TGTGCCAGAAGCATAGAATCGGGAGGGCCAGCCTACGAGCAGTACTTC
CARSIESGGPAYEQYF
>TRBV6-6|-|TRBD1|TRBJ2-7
TGTGCCAGCAGTCCCTTGACAGGGGGCAGCGAGCAGTACTTC
CASSPLTGGSEQYF
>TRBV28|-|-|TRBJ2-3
TGTGCCAGCAGCCCCGGTGGAGCCACAGATACGCAGTATTTT
CASSPGGATDTQYF
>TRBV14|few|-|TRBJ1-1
TGTGCCAGCAGCAAGTCGCTGGGGACTGAAGCTTTCTTT
CASSKSLGTEAFF
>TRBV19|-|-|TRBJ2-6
TGTGCCAGTCGGACCAGGGGATCACTAGGTGGGGCCAACGTCCTGACTTTC
CASRTRGSLGGANVLTF
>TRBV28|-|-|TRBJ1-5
TGTGCCAGCATCATTGGGAGTTGGGATCAGCCCCAGCATTTT
CASIIGSWDQPQHF
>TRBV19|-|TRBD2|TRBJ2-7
TGTGCCAGTACCGCACCGGGACTAGCGGGAGCCTACGAGCAGTACTTC
CASTAPGLAGAYEQYF
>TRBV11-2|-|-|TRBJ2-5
TGTGCCAGCAGCCTCCGACGCAAGGCGTACCAAGAGACCCAGTACTTC
CASSLRRKAYQETQYF
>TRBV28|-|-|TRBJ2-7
TGTGCCACCTCCGGGAACAGGGGAGGGGAGCAGTACTTC
CATSGNRGGEQYF